Only a few counts were recorded for the clone carrying this T cell receptor beta chain. The antigen remains unidentified. The data were taken from a study of response to subunit inactivated influenza vaccine. Study-wide findings and caveats: Each seasonal flu vaccination may recruit only limited new T cells, authors suggested.

This CDR3 is built from 13 residues. Germline V gives CDR1 MNHNY, CDR2 SVGAGI (reference sequence). The V and J ends lost 2 bases and 3 bases respectively, with 2 bases between them. TCRdb reanalysed the RT-PCR reads using MiXCR and keeps one entry per CDR3 protein. The sample yields about 170,000 distinct CDR3 sequences, over 9.5% seen once. These same data were also listed under a study on T cells expressing NK-cell markers. That study adds: Beta-chain TCR cDNA was generated via 5'RACE template switching with UMIs. The authors sequenced eight donors, of whom seven were HCMV-seropositive and one was seronegative. The contribution of dominant NKG2C+ clonotypes to CD8+ T cells in more than five donors was roughly 1.0-7.5%.

The starting material was CD8+ T cells sorted from PBMCs, obtained less than 13 days after vaccination. The V call is TRBV6-6, the J call TRBJ2-6; D gene ambiguous. The sequence derives from a man aged 50 or older who received an inactivated influenza vaccine. Here the CDR3 reads CASSYGGANVLTF. The CDR3 DNA reads TGTGCCAGCAGTTACGGTGGGGCCAACGTCCTGACTTTC.